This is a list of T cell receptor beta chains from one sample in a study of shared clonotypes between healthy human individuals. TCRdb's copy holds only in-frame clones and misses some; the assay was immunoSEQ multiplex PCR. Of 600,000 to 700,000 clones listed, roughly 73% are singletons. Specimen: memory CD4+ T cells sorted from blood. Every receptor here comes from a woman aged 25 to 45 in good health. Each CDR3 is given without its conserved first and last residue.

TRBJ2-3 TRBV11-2 ASSLGVTSGFTQY
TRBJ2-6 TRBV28 ASTRISGANVLT
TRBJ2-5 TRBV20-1 SARRRETQY
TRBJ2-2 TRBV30 AWTSGRATGELF
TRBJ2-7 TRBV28 ASSPPSSSGRYEQY
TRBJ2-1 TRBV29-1 SVLGWTGGNEQF
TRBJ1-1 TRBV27 ASSPQGATYTEAF
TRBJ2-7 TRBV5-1 ASSLGVIAGGNEQY
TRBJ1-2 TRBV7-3 ASSLNTGGGYT
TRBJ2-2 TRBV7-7 ASSPRRTGELF
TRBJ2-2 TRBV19 ASRDLANTGELF
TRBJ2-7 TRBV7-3 ASSLNGFGYEQY
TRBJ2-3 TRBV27 ASTGTSGGTDTQY
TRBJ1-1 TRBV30 AWGPGPTLAF
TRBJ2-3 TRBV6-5 ASRGQGVGDTQY
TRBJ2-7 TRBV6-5 ASSYSSAGGPYEQY
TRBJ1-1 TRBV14 ASSQDMHRGSEAF
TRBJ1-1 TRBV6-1 AISRQGGITEAF
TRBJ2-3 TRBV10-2 AVRRGRAPTDTQY
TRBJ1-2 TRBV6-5 ASTHRGGLNYGYT
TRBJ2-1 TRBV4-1 ASSQPARSPFNEQF
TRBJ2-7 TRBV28 ASRKSGDSYEQY
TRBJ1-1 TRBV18 ASSLGRGNTEAF
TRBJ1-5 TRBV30 AWSRPPSGGHQPQH
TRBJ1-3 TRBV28 ASSFSSGVEDTIY
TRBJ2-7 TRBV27 ASSFRGRAYEQY
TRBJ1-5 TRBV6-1 ASRGPHNQPQH
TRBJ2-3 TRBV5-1 ASSPGTYGGTDTQY
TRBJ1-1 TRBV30 AWSTTLRTGAAF
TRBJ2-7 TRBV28 ASSFGGSRYEQY
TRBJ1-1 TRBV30 AWSVWGNTEAF
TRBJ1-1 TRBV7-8 ASSLLENTEAF
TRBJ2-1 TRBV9 ASSVGKGLAGDNEQF
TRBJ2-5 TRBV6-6 ASSYSRGLGETQY
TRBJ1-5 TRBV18 ASSPTGWSPQH
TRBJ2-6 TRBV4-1 ASSLTAGTNSGANVLT
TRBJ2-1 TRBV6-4 ASSASLAGGSYNEQF
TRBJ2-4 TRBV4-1 ASSQETEKNIQY
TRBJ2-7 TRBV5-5 ASSLAVGPSYEQY
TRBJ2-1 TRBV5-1 ASSFRAGAYNEQF
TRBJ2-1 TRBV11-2 ASTLITGPLYNEQF
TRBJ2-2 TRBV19 ASSLGLAGGITGELF